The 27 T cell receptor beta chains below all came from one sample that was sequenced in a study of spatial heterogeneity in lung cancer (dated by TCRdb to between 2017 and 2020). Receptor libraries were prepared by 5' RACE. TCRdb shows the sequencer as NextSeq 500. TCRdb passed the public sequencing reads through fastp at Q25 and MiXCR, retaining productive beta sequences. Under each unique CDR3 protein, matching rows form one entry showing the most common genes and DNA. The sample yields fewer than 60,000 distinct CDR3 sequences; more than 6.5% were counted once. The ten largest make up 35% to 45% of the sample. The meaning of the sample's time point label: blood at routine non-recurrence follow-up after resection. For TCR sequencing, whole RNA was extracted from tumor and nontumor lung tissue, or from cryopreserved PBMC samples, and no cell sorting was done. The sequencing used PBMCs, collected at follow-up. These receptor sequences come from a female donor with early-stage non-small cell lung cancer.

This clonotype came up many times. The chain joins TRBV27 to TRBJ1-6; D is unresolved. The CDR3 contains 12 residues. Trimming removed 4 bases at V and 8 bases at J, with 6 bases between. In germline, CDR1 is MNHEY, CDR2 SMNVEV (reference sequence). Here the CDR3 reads CASSSLYSPLHF. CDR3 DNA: TGTGCCAGCAGTTCCCTCTATTCACCCCTCCACTTT.

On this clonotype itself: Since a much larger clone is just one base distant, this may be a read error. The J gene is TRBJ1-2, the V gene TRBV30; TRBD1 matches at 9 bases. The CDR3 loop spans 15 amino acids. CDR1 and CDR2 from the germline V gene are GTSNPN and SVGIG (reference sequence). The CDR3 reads CVWSVRGTGSYGYTF. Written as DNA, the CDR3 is TGTGTCTGGAGTGTGAGAGGGACAGGGTCGTATGGCTACACCTTC. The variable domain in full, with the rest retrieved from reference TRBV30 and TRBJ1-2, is SQTIHQWPATLVQPVGSPLSLECTVEGTSNPNLYWYRQAAGRGLQLLFYSVGIGQISSEVPQNLSASRPQDRQFILSSKKLLLSDSGFYLCVWSVRGTGSYGYTFGSGTRLTVV.

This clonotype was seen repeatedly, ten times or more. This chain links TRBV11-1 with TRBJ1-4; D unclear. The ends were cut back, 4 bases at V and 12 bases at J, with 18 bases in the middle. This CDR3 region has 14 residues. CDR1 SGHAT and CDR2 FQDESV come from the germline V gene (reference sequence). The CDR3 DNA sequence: TGTGCCAGCAGCTCCGGACCCATCCTGAACCAACTGTTTTTT. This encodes CASSSGPILNQLFF.

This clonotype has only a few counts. The CDR3 DNA is TGTGCCAGCAGCGCCAGACTCGAGCAGTACTTC. It translates to CASSARLEQYF. The J gene is TRBJ2-7, the V gene TRBV7-2; D uncertain. The CDR3 loop spans 11 amino acids. V was trimmed by 5 bases and J by 6 bases, leaving 8 bases between them. CDR1 and CDR2 from the germline V gene are SGHTA and FQGNSA.

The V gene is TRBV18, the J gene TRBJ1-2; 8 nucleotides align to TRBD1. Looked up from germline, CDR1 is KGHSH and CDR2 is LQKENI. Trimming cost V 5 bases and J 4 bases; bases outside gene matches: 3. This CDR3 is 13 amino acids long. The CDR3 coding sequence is TGTGCCAGCTCAGGGACAGGACTCTATGGCTACACCTTC. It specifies CASSGTGLYGYTF.

The CDR3 DNA sequence: TGTGCCAGCAGTTTAGCGGGGGCCACCGGGGAGCTGTTTTTT. Translated, it gives CASSLAGATGELFF. The chain joins TRBV27 to TRBJ2-2; weak D call: TRBD2 (7 bases). There are 14 residues in the CDR3. V was cut by 2 bases and J by 4 bases, with 8 bases left in between. Germline V gives CDR1 MNHEY, CDR2 SMNVEV (reference sequence).

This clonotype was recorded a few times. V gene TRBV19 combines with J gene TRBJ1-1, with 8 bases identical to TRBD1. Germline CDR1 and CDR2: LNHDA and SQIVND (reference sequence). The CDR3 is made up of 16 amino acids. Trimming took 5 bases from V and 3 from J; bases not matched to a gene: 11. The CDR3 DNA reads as TGTGCCAGTAGTGTGCAGGGGGCCAGTAGTTACACTGAAGCTTTCTTT. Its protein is CASSVQGASSYTEAFF.

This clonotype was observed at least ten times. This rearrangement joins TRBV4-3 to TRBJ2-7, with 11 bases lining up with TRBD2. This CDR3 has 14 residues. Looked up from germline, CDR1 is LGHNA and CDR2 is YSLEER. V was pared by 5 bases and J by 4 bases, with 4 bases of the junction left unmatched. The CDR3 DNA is TGCGCCAGCAGCTTAGCGGGGGGGCCGTACGAGCAGTACTTC. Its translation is CASSLAGGPYEQYF.

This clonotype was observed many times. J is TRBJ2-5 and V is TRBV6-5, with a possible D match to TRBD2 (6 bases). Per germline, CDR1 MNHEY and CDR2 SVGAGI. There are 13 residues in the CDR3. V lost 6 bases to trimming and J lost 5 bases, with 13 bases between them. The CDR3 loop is CASSLSGGETQYF. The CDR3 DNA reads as TGTGCCAGCAGCCTCAGCGGAGGGGAGACCCAGTACTTC.

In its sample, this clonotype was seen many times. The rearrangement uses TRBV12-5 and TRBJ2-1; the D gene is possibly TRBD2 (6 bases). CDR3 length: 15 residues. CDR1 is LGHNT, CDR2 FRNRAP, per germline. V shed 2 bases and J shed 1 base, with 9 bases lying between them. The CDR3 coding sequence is TGTGCTAGTGGTTTGCTAGCGCTTTCCTACAATGAGCAGTTCTTC. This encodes CASGLLALSYNEQFF.

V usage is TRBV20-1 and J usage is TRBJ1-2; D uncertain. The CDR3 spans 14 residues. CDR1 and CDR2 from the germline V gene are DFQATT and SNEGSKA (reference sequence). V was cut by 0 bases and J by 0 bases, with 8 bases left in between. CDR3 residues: CSARDTTANYGYTF. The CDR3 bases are TGCAGTGCTAGAGATACCACAGCTAACTATGGCTACACCTTC.

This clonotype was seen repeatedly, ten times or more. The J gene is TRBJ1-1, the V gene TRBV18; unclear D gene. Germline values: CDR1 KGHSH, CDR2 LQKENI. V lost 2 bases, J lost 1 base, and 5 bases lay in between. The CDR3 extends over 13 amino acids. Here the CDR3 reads CASSPYTNTEAFF. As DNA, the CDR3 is TGTGCCAGCTCACCATACACGAACACTGAAGCTTTCTTT. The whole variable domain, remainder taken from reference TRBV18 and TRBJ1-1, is NAGVMQNPRHLVRRRGQEARLRCSPMKGHSHVYWYRQLPEEGLKFMVYLQKENIIDESGMPKERFSAEFPKEGPSILRIQQVVRGDSAAYFCASSPYTNTEAFFGQGTRLTVV.

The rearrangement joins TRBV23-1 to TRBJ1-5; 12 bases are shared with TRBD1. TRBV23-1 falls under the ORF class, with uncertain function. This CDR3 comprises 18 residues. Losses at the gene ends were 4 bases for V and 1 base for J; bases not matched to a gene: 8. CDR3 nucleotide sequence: TGCGCCAGCAGTCTCCGGGACAGGGGGCCGGGGAGCAATCAGCCCCAGCATTTT. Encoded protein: CASSLRDRGPGSNQPQHF.

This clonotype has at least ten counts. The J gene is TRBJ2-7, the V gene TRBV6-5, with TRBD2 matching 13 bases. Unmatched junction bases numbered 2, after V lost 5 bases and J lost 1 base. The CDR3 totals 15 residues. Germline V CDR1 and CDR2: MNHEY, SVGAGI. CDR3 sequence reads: CASSRTSGGSYEQYF. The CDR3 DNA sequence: TGTGCCAGCAGTCGGACTAGCGGGGGTTCCTACGAGCAGTACTTC.

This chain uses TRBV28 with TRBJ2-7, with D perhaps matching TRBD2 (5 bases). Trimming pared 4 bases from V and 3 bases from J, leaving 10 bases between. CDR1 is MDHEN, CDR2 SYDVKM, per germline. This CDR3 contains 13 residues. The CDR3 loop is CASSSGMNYEQYF. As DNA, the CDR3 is TGTGCCAGCAGTTCGGGAATGAACTACGAGCAGTACTTC.

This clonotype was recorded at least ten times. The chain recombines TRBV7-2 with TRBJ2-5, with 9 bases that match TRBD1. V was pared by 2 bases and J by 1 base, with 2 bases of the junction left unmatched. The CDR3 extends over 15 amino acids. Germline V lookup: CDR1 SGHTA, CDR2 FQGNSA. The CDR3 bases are TGTGCCAGCAGCTTAAACAGGGGGCCCCAAGAGACCCAGTACTTC. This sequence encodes CASSLNRGPQETQYF.

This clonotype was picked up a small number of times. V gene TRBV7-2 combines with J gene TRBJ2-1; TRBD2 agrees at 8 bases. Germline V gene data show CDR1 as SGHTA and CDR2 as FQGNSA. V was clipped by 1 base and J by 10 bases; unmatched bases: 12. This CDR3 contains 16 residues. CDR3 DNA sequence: TGTGCCAGCAGCTTAGGGCCAGCGGGGGCCCGACCGGAGCAGTTCTTC. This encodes CASSLGPAGARPEQFF.

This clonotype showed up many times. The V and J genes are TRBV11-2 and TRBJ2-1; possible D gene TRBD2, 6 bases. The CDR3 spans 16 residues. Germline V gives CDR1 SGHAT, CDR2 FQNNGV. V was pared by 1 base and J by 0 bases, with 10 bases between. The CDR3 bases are TGTGCCAGCAGCTTAGCTCCGGGGGTCTCCTACAATGAGCAGTTCTTC. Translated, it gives CASSLAPGVSYNEQFF. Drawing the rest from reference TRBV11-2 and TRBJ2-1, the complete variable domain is EAGVAQSPRYKIIEKRQSVAFWCNPISGHATLYWYQQILGQGPKLLIQFQNNGVVDDSQLPKDRFSAERLKGVDSTLKIQPAKLEDSAVYLCASSLAPGVSYNEQFFGPGTRLTVL.

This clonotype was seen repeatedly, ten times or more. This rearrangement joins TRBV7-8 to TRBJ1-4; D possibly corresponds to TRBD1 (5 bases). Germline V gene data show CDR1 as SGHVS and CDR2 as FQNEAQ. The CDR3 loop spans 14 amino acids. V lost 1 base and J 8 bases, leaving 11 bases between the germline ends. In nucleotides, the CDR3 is TGTGCCAGCAGCTTAGAGGGGACCGAAGAAAAACTGTTTTTT. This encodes CASSLEGTEEKLFF.

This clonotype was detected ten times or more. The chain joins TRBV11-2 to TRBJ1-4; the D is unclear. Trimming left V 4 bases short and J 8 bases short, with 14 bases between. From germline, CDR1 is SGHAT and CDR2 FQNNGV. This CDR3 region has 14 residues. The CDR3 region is CASSSSRVSEKLFF. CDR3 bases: TGTGCCAGCAGCTCGAGTCGGGTTTCCGAAAAACTGTTTTTT.

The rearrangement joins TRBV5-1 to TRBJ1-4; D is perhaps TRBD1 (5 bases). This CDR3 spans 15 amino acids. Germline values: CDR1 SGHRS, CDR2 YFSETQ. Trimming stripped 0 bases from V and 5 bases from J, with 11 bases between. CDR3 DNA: TGCGCCAGCAGCTTGGTATCAGGGTCCAATGAAAAACTGTTTTTT. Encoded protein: CASSLVSGSNEKLFF.

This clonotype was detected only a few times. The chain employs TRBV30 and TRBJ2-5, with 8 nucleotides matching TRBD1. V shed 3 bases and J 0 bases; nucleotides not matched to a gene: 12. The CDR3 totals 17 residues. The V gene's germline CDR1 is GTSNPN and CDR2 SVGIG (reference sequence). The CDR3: CAWRDLWRQGYQETQYF. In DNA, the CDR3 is TGTGCCTGGAGGGATCTATGGAGACAGGGGTACCAAGAGACCCAGTACTTC.

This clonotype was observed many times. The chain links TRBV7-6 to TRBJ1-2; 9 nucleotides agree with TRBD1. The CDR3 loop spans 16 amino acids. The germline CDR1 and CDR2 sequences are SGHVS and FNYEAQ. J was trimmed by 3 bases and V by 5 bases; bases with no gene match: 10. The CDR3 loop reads CASSINRGPFYYGYTF. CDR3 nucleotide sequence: TGTGCCAGCAGCATCAACAGGGGGCCGTTTTACTATGGCTACACCTTC.

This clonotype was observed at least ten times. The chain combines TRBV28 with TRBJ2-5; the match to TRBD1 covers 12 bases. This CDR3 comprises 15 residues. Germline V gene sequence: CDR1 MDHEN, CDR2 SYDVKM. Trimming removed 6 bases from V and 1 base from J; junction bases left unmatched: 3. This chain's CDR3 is CASRGDRGPQETQYF. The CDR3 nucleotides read TGTGCCAGCAGGGGGGACAGGGGGCCCCAAGAGACCCAGTACTTC. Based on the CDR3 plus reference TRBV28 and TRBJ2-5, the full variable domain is DVKVTQSSRYLVKRTGEKVFLECVQDMDHENMFWYRQDPGLGLRLIYFSYDVKMKEKGDIPEGYSVSREKKERFSLILESASTNQTSMYLCASRGDRGPQETQYFGPGTRLLVL.

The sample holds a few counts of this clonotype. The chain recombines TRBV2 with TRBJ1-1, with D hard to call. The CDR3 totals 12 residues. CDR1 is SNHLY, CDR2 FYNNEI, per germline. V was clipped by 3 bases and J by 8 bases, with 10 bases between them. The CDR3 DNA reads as TGTGCCAGCAGTGAGGACGTATGGGAAGCTTTCTTT. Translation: CASSEDVWEAFF.

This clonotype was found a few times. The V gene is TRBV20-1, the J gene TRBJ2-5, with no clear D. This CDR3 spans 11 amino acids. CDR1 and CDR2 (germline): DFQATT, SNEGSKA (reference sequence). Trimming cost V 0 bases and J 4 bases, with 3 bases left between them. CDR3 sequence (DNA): TGCAGTGCTAGAGATATAGAGACCCAGTACTTC. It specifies CSARDIETQYF.

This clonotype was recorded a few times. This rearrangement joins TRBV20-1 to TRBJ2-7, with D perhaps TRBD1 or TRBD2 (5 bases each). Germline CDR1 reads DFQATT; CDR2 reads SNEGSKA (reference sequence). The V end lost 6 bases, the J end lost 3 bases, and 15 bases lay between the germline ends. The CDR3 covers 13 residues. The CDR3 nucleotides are TGCAGTGCGAGGCCGGGACGAGTCTACGAGCAGTACTTC. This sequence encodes CSARPGRVYEQYF.